This T cell receptor (beta chain) derives from a study of T-cell memory formation after mild COVID-19. A note on this clonotype: No antigen is known for it.

This CDR3 comprises 12 residues. Germline V gene sequence: CDR1 KGHDR, CDR2 SFDVKD. The V segment lost 4 bases and the J segment 8 bases; nucleotides outside the gene matches: 2. In TCRdb, the 5' RACE reads were re-called with MiXCR into one record per CDR3 protein. The sample gives 400,000 or so distinct CDR3 sequences, 20% of which show up once; more than 8% is in the top ten. General study results and limits: Contracting clones from day 15 to 85 had balanced CD4/CD8; later expanders favoured CD4+. Largely, contracting CD4+ clones fell within CM and EM, and contracting CD8+ clones within EMRA.

This chain connects TRBV24-1 to TRBJ2-3, with TRBD2 matching 7 bases. The source of this sequence is an adult woman who had mild COVID-19 (a few samples of this study predate the infection). Cell type and time point are not known. The specimen sequenced was PBMCs or a T cell subset sorted from them (not recorded which). The CDR3 coding sequence is TGTGCCACCAGTGAGGGGGGGTCTACGCAGTATTTT. Amino acids: CATSEGGSTQYF.